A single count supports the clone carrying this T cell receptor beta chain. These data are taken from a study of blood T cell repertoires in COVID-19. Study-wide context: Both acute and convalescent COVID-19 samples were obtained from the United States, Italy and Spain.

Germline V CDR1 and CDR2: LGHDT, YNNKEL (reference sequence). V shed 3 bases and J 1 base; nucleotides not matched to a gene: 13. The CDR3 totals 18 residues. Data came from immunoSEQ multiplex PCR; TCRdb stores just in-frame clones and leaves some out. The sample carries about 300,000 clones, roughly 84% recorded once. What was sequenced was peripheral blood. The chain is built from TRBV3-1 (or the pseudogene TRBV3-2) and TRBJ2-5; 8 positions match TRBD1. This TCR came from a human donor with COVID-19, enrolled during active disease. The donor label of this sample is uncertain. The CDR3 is CASSHPPKTGVFQETQYF. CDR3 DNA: TGTGCCAGCAGCCACCCTCCTAAGACAGGGGTTTTCCAAGAGACCCAGTACTTC.